This TCR beta chain emerged from a study of control samples from healthy donors and cancer patients. Generated by immunoSEQ multiplex PCR, the TCRdb table keeps only in-frame clones and is missing some. The sample carries about 160,000 clones, roughly 94% recorded once. Sequenced sample: PBMCs. The receptor's source is a man aged 55 to 70 with colorectal cancer.

CDR3 loop: CASPGGVWETQYF. DNA of the CDR3: TGTGCCAGCCCCGGGGGGGTTTGGGAGACCCAGTACTTC. V usage is TRBV3-1 (or the pseudogene TRBV3-2) and J usage is TRBJ2-5, with 8 bases that match TRBD2. Germline trimming cut 8 bases from V and 5 bases from J; bases unmatched to any gene: 7. Germline V lookup: CDR1 LGHDT, CDR2 YNNKEL (reference sequence). The CDR3 consists of 13 residues.